This T cell receptor beta chain was profiled in a study of T cells after posttransplantation cyclophosphamide (dated by TCRdb to about 2016). Some background on the complete study: The study tracked T cell repertoire reconstitution by TRB sequencing after myeloablative bone marrow transplantation using posttransplantation cyclophosphamide as GVHD prophylaxis. Public TRB sequences were searched against a database of over 3,000 sequences associated with responses to pathogens, tumor antigens, self-antigens and alloantigens. Blood from all 35 or so PTCy patients with 1-year posttransplant specimens was subjected to TRB sequencing. In 3 patients, up to about 3 additional blood samples taken between 2 and 5.2 years after transplant also underwent TRB sequencing, as did pretransplant blood from several patients. TRA and TRB clonality were tightly correlated in ten or so samples, so subsequent TCR analyses focused on TRB only. Samples from about 37 PTCy-treated patients and about 17 related bone marrow donors of those patients were subjected to antigen receptor sequencing. The full study reports these points: Across the 45 or so patients, TRB clonality was highly associated with recipient CMV seropositivity and CMV reactivation, and diversity with PTCy was similar to that in the CNI/methotrexate controls. At 1-2 months, donor-recipient similarity was low but rose over the first year, and the later blood repertoires were often dominated by donor CD8+ memory clones. The TRB repertoires of T cells infiltrating skin or GI tract showed only limited overlap with the TRB repertoires of T cells in blood.

A control cohort of about 11 patients who had been given myeloablative marrow transplants with methotrexate plus a calcineurin inhibitor was sampled 1 year after transplant. Peripheral blood and bone marrow mononuclear cells were isolated by Ficoll-Hypaque density centrifugation and cryopreserved. At the junction V is shortened by 4 bases and J by 3 bases, with 10 bases in between. The germline V gene gives CDR1 as LGHNA and CDR2 as YNFKEQ. The CDR3 numbers 13 residues from cysteine through phenylalanine. Only CDR3 DNA is held: 39 bases, read in frame from base 1. A remark on this clone: There is no known antigen for this receptor. No clone much larger than this one lies a single base away; base qualities are absent.

TRB sequencing was run on genomic DNA with either the immunoSEQ assay at survey resolution or the hsTCRB kit. The paper's processing steps were these. Initial read processing used immunoSEQ software, and repertoire analyses used the LymphoSeq R package. Clonality was computed as 1 minus normalized Shannon entropy; Gini coefficient was also calculated for each TRB dataset. Phenotypes of unsorted samples were inferred by mapping TRB sequences from sorted subsets of the recipient or donor onto the same recipient's unsorted samples. Drawn from immuneACCESS, this table holds only the in-frame rearrangements with V and J called that TCRdb kept. Clones are partly lost; checked studies trace under half to an unresolved V gene and leave the rest unexplained. The V and J calls and the clone size are those of that table, but D and trimming were determined from the DNA. The sample data list 17,000 or so clones, and about 85% of these were observed just once. 28% of the sample goes to the ten largest clones.

The TCR sequence derives from a female patient aged 18-30 years who received an allogeneic stem cell transplant from an unrelated donor, was CMV-positive, and had acute and chronic GVHD. Some T cells may originate with the graft donor following a transplant. The material sequenced was PBMCs, taken after allogeneic stem cell transplant with calcineurin inhibitor and methotrexate. This sequence uses TRBV4-2 and TRBJ2-7; the D region possibly corresponds to TRBD2 (6 bases align). CDR3 protein: CASSRDSNYEQYF. The sequence in DNA is TGTGCCAGCAGCCGGGACTCCAACTACGAGCAGTACTTC.